A selection of T cell receptor beta chains follows, all from one sample in a study of T-cell memory formation after mild COVID-19. TCRdb itself ran the 5' RACE reads through MiXCR, one entry per CDR3 protein. The sample lists around 300,000 distinct CDR3 sequences, approximately 13% seen once, with over 20% in the top ten. The sample was PBMCs or a T cell subset sorted from them (not recorded which). The origin of the receptors is a man between 18 and 35 years old who had mild COVID-19 (a few samples of this study predate the infection). Cell type and time point are not known. Each CDR3 is given with its conserved first and last residue. The D gene is left open where the match is weak. Only some rows state a clone size, as once, few, many or a class for expanded clones.

-	-	TRBV20-1	TRBJ2-7	CSYSRETGSSYEQYF	TGCAGCTACTCCCGTGAGACGGGGAGCTCCTACGAGCAGTACTTC
-	-	TRBV12-3/TRBV12-4	TRBJ1-1	CASSAGTRNTEAFF	TGTGCCAGCAGCGCCGGGACAAGAAACACTGAAGCTTTCTTT
TRBD1	few	TRBV25-1	TRBJ2-3	CASKGASDTQYF	TGTGCCAGCAAGGGGGCCTCGGATACGCAGTATTTT
TRBD1	few	TRBV28	TRBJ2-1	CASSPDSTGWVNEQFF	TGTGCCAGCAGTCCGGACTCGACAGGGTGGGTCAATGAGCAGTTCTTC
-	-	TRBV5-5	TRBJ1-1	CASSLVGMNTEAFF	TGTGCCAGCAGCTTGGTTGGGATGAACACTGAAGCTTTCTTT
-	-	TRBV28	TRBJ2-3	CASSPDSPSTDTQYF	TGTGCCAGCAGTCCGGACAGTCCTAGCACAGATACGCAGTATTTT
-	few	TRBV7-6	TRBJ1-6	CASSLAGTGSPLHF	TGTGCCAGCAGCCTAGCAGGGACGGGGTCACCCCTCCACTTT
-	many	TRBV5-5	TRBJ2-5	CASSFGSRSETQYF	TGTGCCAGCAGCTTCGGCTCCCGGTCCGAGACCCAGTACTTC
TRBD2	many	TRBV5-5	TRBJ2-1	CASSLLAGEFEQFF	TGTGCCAGCAGCTTACTAGCGGGGGAATTCGAGCAGTTCTTC
-	few	TRBV12-3/TRBV12-4	TRBJ2-3	CASSFGLLPDTQYF	TGTGCCAGCAGTTTCGGACTTTTACCAGATACGCAGTATTTT